This T cell receptor beta chain stems from a study of blood T cell repertoires in COVID-19. Study summary: The United States, Italy and Spain were the sources of the acute and convalescent COVID-19 samples. Sources were T cells, B-cell-depleted T cells, or PBMCs; the material itself was cDNA or gDNA.

Original data processing: Amplified reference gene primers provided the basis for estimating nucleated cell counts. Here immunoSEQ multiplex PCR was the method, and the copy in TCRdb shows in-frame clones only, minus some. That table gives V, J and clone size, and the DNA gave D and trimming. The data hold some 150,000 clones, with more than 80% observed a single time. J was trimmed by 5 bases and V by 2 bases; bases with no gene match: 8. This CDR3 is 16 amino acids long. Germline assignment: CDR1 SGHDN and CDR2 FVKESK. Sequenced: peripheral blood. V and J are TRBV14 and TRBJ1-4; 7 bases are a match to TRBD1. The origin of this receptor is a woman aged 40 to 55 with acute or convalescent COVID-19. The CDR3 spells CASSQLSGTANEKLFF. The CDR3 nucleotides read TGTGCCAGCAGCCAACTCTCCGGGACAGCGAATGAAAAACTGTTTTTT.